This TCR beta chain was captured in a study of Tregs in tolerant kidney transplant recipients. The protocol was immunoSEQ multiplex PCR, while the TCRdb copy is restricted to in-frame clones and leaves out a portion. The top ten hold approximately 11% of the sample, which has about 60,000 clones, roughly 89% seen once. The germline V gene encodes CDR1 SGHRS and CDR2 YFSETQ. Deletions cut 0 bases from V and 4 bases from J, with 11 bases between. There are 14 residues in the CDR3. The study's findings and limits: In tolerant patients, donor-specific Tregs outgrew total Tregs, suggesting antigen-driven expansion. Activated donor B cell expansion appeared to reveal the most relevant donor-specific TCRbeta repertoire.

Comments on this clone: Its antigen is not identified.

Unstimulated Tregs (CD4+CD25+CD127-) and CD4+CD25- non-Tregs were sorted from PBMCs. The sequence was obtained from a human donor who received a combined kidney and bone marrow transplant. This specimen consisted of CD8+ T cells from blood, obtained before the transplant. The rearrangement links TRBV5-1 to TRBJ2-7, with TRBD2 as a possible D gene (7 bases). The CDR3 region has the DNA TGCGCCAGCAGCTTGGTCGGGGGGCGTTACGAGCAGTACTTC. This sequence encodes CASSLVGGRYEQYF.